What follows are 27 T cell receptor beta chains derived from one specimen sequenced in a study of T-cell reconstitution after alpha-beta-depleted transplantation in children. For TCRbeta, the library was prepared with unique molecular identifiers. TCRdb analysed the PCR reads with MiXCR anew, one entry per CDR3 protein. The sample includes more than 120,000 distinct CDR3 sequences, roughly 8.8% seen only once; the top ten take 15% to 20%. This specimen was PBMCs, mostly from graft donor cells, taken 180 days after TCRalphabeta/CD19-depleted stem cell transplant. The receptors were sampled from a female patient aged 2-9 years who had a stem cell transplant for congenital amegakaryocytic thrombocytopenia, so the T cells may come from the graft donor.

This clonotype was counted ten times or more. This sequence joins TRBV10-3 and TRBJ2-1, with D possibly TRBD2 on 6 matching bases. Per the germline V gene, CDR1 is ENHRY and CDR2 is SYGVKD. This CDR3 is 14 amino acids long. The V and J ends lost 6 bases and 1 base respectively, with 10 bases between them. The CDR3 nucleotides read TGTGCCATCAGCCTTGGGGGGTCCTACAATGAGCAGTTCTTC. Translating gives CAISLGGSYNEQFF.

The rearrangement links TRBV7-2 to TRBJ2-1; 7 bases map to TRBD2. Germline CDR1 and CDR2: SGHTA and FQGNSA. The CDR3 covers 15 residues. Trimming removed 2 bases from V and 5 bases from J; junction bases left unmatched: 6. The chain's CDR3 is CASSLWASGHNEQFF. The CDR3 DNA is TGTGCCAGCAGCTTATGGGCTAGCGGACACAATGAGCAGTTCTTC. The variable domain in full, completed from reference TRBV7-2 and TRBJ2-1, reads GAGVSQSPSNKVTEKGKDVELRCDPISGHTALYWYRQSLGQGLEFLIYFQGNSAPDKSGLPSDRFSAERTGGSVSTLTIQRTQQEDSAVYLCASSLWASGHNEQFFGPGTRLTVL.

The sample holds many counts of this clonotype. J is TRBJ1-1 and V is TRBV12-3 or TRBV12-4; no clear D. CDR3 length equals 14 residues. Trimming cost V 3 bases and J 0 bases, with 8 bases left between them. CDR3 sequence: CASSFEGLNTEAFF. The DNA of the CDR3 is TGTGCCAGCAGTTTCGAGGGCCTGAACACTGAAGCTTTCTTT.

This clonotype has a count of ten or more. The gene calls are TRBV30 and TRBJ2-1; unclear D gene. This CDR3 has 12 residues. The V gene's germline CDR1 is GTSNPN and CDR2 SVGIG (reference sequence). V was cut by 3 bases and J by 4 bases, with 7 bases left in between. This CDR3 reads CAWRDEYNEQFF. The CDR3 nucleotides read TGTGCCTGGAGGGACGAGTACAATGAGCAGTTCTTC.

In its sample, this clonotype was seen many times. The rearrangement uses TRBV14 and TRBJ2-6; D is unresolved. CDR1 SGHDN and CDR2 FVKESK come from the germline V gene. The CDR3 contains 15 residues. Trimming pared 0 bases from V and 2 bases from J, leaving 5 bases between. In DNA, the CDR3 is TGTGCCAGCAGCCAAGACAGTGCTGGGGCCAACGTCCTGACTTTC. This gives the protein CASSQDSAGANVLTF.

This clonotype has at least ten counts. This chain joins TRBV11-2 and TRBJ1-1, with D possibly TRBD1 on 5 matching bases. This CDR3 comprises 14 residues. The germline V gene has CDR1 SGHAT and CDR2 FQNNGV. Trimming cost V 3 bases and J 0 bases, with 8 bases left between them. The CDR3 sequence: CASSFRGVNTEAFF. DNA of the CDR3: TGTGCCAGCAGCTTCCGAGGGGTGAACACTGAAGCTTTCTTT.

This clonotype has ten or more counts. The chain recombines TRBV5-1 with TRBJ2-3, with TRBD2 matching over 7 bases. Germline CDR1 SGHRS, CDR2 YFSETQ. This CDR3 comprises 17 residues. V lost 1 base, J lost 0 bases, and 8 bases stayed unmatched. CDR3 DNA sequence: TGCGCCAGCAGCTTGCCTAGAGTTAGCGGGAGCACAGATACGCAGTATTTT. Translated, it gives CASSLPRVSGSTDTQYF. Full variable domain (missing parts from reference TRBV5-1 and TRBJ2-3): KAGVTQTPRYLIKTRGQQVTLSCSPISGHRSVSWYQQTPGQGLQFLFEYFSETQRNKGNFPGRFSGRQFSNSRSEMNVSTLELGDSALYLCASSLPRVSGSTDTQYFGPGTRLTVL.

This clonotype was counted only a few times. This chain joins TRBV20-1 and TRBJ1-2, with TRBD1 as a possible D gene (6 bases). The CDR3 consists of 12 residues. V was clipped by 6 bases and J by 5 bases, with 13 bases between them. The V gene's germline CDR1 is DFQATT and CDR2 SNEGSKA (reference sequence). In DNA form, the CDR3 reads TGCAGTGCCCCCGGCGGGACATATGGCTACACCTTC. It codes for CSAPGGTYGYTF.

This clonotype was recorded at least ten times. The chain uses TRBV10-3 and TRBJ2-3; D gene unclear. The CDR3 runs 12 residues. Trimming removed 2 bases at V and 3 bases at J, with 3 bases between. Germline loops: CDR1 ENHRY, CDR2 SYGVKD. The CDR3 DNA sequence: TGTGCCATCAGTGAGGGGACAGATACGCAGTATTTT. Amino acids: CAISEGTDTQYF.

By sample share, this clonotype is medium-sized. The V call is TRBV18, the J call TRBJ2-7, with D possibly TRBD1 on 7 matching bases. CDR3 length: 14 residues. V lost 6 bases, J lost 3 bases, and 15 bases lay in between. Germline CDR1 KGHSH, CDR2 LQKENI. The CDR3 DNA follows: TGTGCCAGCTCCGGAGGGGGCTCCCGCTACGAGCAGTACTTC. Its protein product is CASSGGGSRYEQYF.

This clonotype was detected ten times or more. This chain joins TRBV7-9 and TRBJ1-2; D remains ambiguous. V was trimmed by 5 bases and J by 8 bases, leaving 15 bases between them. CDR1 and CDR2 from the germline V gene are SEHNR and FQNEAQ (reference sequence). CDR3 size: 13 residues. CDR3 sequence: CASSLVLSRGYTF. The CDR3 nucleotides read TGTGCCAGCAGCCTGGTGTTGAGTAGAGGCTACACCTTC.

The chain recombines TRBV10-1 with TRBJ2-7; 10 bases map to TRBD2. Per germline, CDR1 WNHNN and CDR2 SYGVQD (reference sequence). The CDR3 is 16 amino acids. J lost 3 bases, V lost 3 bases, and 8 bases had no gene match. DNA of the CDR3: TGCGCCAGCAGTGAAGCCGGAGCGGGGGGGATCTACGAGCAGTACTTC. Encoded protein: CASSEAGAGGIYEQYF.

The sample holds many counts of this clonotype. The chain carries TRBV5-6 and TRBJ1-1; no reliable D call. The germline CDR1 and CDR2 sequences are SGHDT and YYEEEE. The CDR3 contains 14 residues. V was cut by 0 bases and J by 7 bases, with 13 bases left in between. CDR3 amino acids: CASSLGSRDFEAFF. In DNA, the CDR3 is TGTGCCAGCAGCTTGGGTTCCCGGGATTTTGAAGCTTTCTTT.

This clonotype was observed at least ten times. The gene calls are TRBV10-3 and TRBJ2-2; possibly TRBD1 for D (5 bases). Trimming cost V 3 bases and J 8 bases, with 13 bases left between them. The germline CDR1 and CDR2 sequences are ENHRY and SYGVKD. CDR3 length equals 14 residues. The CDR3 region is CAISEPLQGGELFF. The CDR3, as DNA: TGTGCCATCAGTGAACCACTCCAGGGTGGGGAGCTGTTTTTT.

This clonotype was recorded many times. This rearrangement joins TRBV6-5 to TRBJ2-3; D is perhaps TRBD1 or TRBD2 (5 bases each). V was cut by 2 bases and J by 5 bases, with 11 bases left in between. Germline values: CDR1 MNHEY, CDR2 SVGAGI. This CDR3 has 14 residues. The CDR3 reads CASSYRDRRDTQYF. As DNA, the CDR3 is TGTGCCAGCAGTTACCGGGACCGTAGAGATACGCAGTATTTT.

This clonotype was found many times. The chain combines TRBV29-1 with TRBJ1-2, with D hard to call. The CDR3 length is 12 residues. The V end was cut by 0 bases, the J end by 6 bases, with 8 bases between. Looked up from germline, CDR1 is SQVTM and CDR2 is ANQGSEA. The DNA of the CDR3 is TGCAGCGTTGAAGAAGGTGGGCATGGCTACACCTTC. This codes for CSVEEGGHGYTF.

In its sample, this clonotype was seen many times. The gene calls are TRBV7-9 and TRBJ1-1; D is unclear. V shed 5 bases and J shed 8 bases, with 15 bases lying between them. CDR1 and CDR2 (germline): SEHNR, FQNEAQ (reference sequence). This CDR3 region has 13 residues. The CDR3 region is CASSPGPSGEAFF. DNA of the CDR3: TGTGCCAGCAGCCCCGGTCCGTCGGGGGAAGCTTTCTTT.

In its sample, this clonotype was seen many times. The rearrangement joins TRBV9 to TRBJ1-1; D remains ambiguous. The germline V and J ends were trimmed by 0 bases and 5 bases, with 8 bases remaining between them. This CDR3 comprises 13 residues. Per the germline V gene, CDR1 is SGDLS and CDR2 is YYNGEE. The CDR3 bases are TGTGCCAGCAGCGTAGAGTCTGGAACTGAAGCTTTCTTT. It yields the protein CASSVESGTEAFF.

The table lists this clonotype with many counts. The V and J genes are TRBV7-8 and TRBJ2-1, with TRBD1 matching 7 bases. CDR1 is SGHVS, CDR2 FQNEAQ, per germline. CDR3 length: 15 residues. Trimming removed 5 bases from V and 6 bases from J; junction bases left unmatched: 10. This CDR3 is CASSPNRGGFNEQFF. In nucleotides, the CDR3 is TGTGCCAGCAGCCCCAACAGGGGCGGATTCAATGAGCAGTTCTTC.

This clonotype has a count of ten or more. V is TRBV4-1 and J is TRBJ2-6; D is possibly TRBD2 (6 bases). Trimming took off 5 bases at V and 0 bases at J, with 14 bases between the two ends. The CDR3 sequence is 17 residues long. Germline CDR1 is MGHRA and CDR2 is YSYEKL. DNA of the CDR3: TGCGCCAGCAGCAAACCGGGACTGCACTCTGGGGCCAACGTCCTGACTTTC. This gives the protein CASSKPGLHSGANVLTF.

The table lists this clonotype with a few counts. The J gene is TRBJ1-2, the V gene TRBV5-1; 7 positions agree with TRBD1. This CDR3 is built from 13 residues. The junction had 3 bases not matched to a gene; V was cut back by 6 bases and J by 1 base. Germline loops: CDR1 SGHRS, CDR2 YFSETQ. The CDR3 DNA is TGCGCCAGCACAGGGGGAGATAACTATGGCTACACCTTC. Protein sequence: CASTGGDNYGYTF.

The table lists this clonotype with many counts. The J gene is TRBJ2-1, the V gene TRBV5-1; 9 bases map to TRBD1. V shed 6 bases, J shed 4 bases, and the junction held 17 bases outside the gene matches. The CDR3 spans 18 residues. Germline lookup yields CDR1 SGHRS and CDR2 YFSETQ. The CDR3 reads CASTTSFIQGARYNEQFF. The CDR3 DNA sequence: TGCGCCAGCACCACATCGTTTATACAGGGGGCGCGTTACAATGAGCAGTTCTTC.

The table lists this clonotype with a few counts. A junction boundary mismatches the germline segment, possibly from a read error. The rearrangement uses TRBV19 and TRBJ2-6; TRBD1 aligns across 9 bases. The germline V gene has CDR1 LNHDA and CDR2 SQIVND (reference sequence). The CDR3 spans 16 residues. CDR3 nucleotide sequence: TGTGCCAGTAGTTTACAGGGGGCGCTTGGGGCCAACGGCCTGACTTTC. Amino acids: CASSLQGALGANGLTF. Filled out from reference TRBV19 and TRBJ2-6, the complete variable domain reads DGGITQSPKYLFRKEGQNVTLSCEQNLNHDAMYWYRQDPGQGLRLIYYSQIVNDFQKGDIAEGYSVSREKKESFPLTVTSAQKNPTAFYLCASSLQGALGANGLTFGAGSRLTVL.

The V gene is TRBV20-1, the J gene TRBJ2-2, with unresolved D. The V and J ends lost 0 bases and 6 bases respectively, with 14 bases between them. This CDR3 spans 15 amino acids. Germline V gene sequence: CDR1 DFQATT, CDR2 SNEGSKA (reference sequence). This CDR3 reads CSARDSWGTPGELFF. The CDR3 nucleotides read TGCAGTGCTAGAGATTCTTGGGGAACCCCCGGGGAGCTGTTTTTT.

This clonotype was counted ten times or more. V usage is TRBV5-1 and J usage is TRBJ2-1; no definite D call. Trimming removed 2 bases from V and 2 bases from J, with 8 bases in between. CDR3 length equals 14 residues. Germline loops: CDR1 SGHRS, CDR2 YFSETQ. CDR3 residues: CASSLRLAYNEQFF. In nucleotides, the CDR3 is TGCGCCAGCAGCTTAAGGCTAGCCTACAATGAGCAGTTCTTC.

This clonotype appeared many times. The chain combines TRBV7-6 with TRBJ2-7; unclear D gene. The CDR3 runs 13 residues. The V and J ends lost 6 bases and 3 bases respectively, with 12 bases between them. Germline V lookup: CDR1 SGHVS, CDR2 FNYEAQ. The CDR3 is CASSLEPLYEQYF. As DNA, the CDR3 is TGTGCCAGCAGTCTAGAACCACTCTACGAGCAGTACTTC.

This clonotype has a count of ten or more. The rearrangement links TRBV18 to TRBJ2-5, with D possibly called TRBD1 or TRBD2 (5 bases each). The CDR3 contains 14 residues. The germline V and J ends were trimmed by 2 bases and 1 base, with 8 bases remaining between them. The V gene's germline CDR1 is KGHSH and CDR2 LQKENI. The CDR3 loop reads CASSPSGGQETQYF. DNA of the CDR3: TGTGCCAGCTCACCAAGTGGGGGCCAAGAGACCCAGTACTTC.